This entry concerns a single TCR beta chain. Its antigen is unknown. The sample originates from a study of memory CD4+ T cells and cytomegalovirus serostatus. Germline V CDR1 and CDR2: LNHDA, SQIVND (reference sequence). CDR3 length: 13 amino acids. Trimming at V came to 5 bases and at J to 14 bases, leaving 14 bases not matched to a gene. The sort gate was single viable CD3+CD4+CD8-CD45RO+ cells for memory CD4+ T cells. General study findings and limits: Of more than 150 reported CMV TCRbeta sequences, roughly 67 were found in memory CD4+ repertoires.

Measured with immunoSEQ multiplex PCR; TCRdb has only the in-frame clones, and not every one. The sample includes about 73,000 clones, 60% to 80% of them seen just once. This receptor was taken from an adult in good health and CMV-seropositive. The sequencing sample was made of memory CD4+ T cells from blood. V is TRBV19 and J is TRBJ1-2, with 7 bases aligning to TRBD1. The CDR3 DNA sequence: TGTGCCAGTAGTGCTCCCGGGGACAGAAAGCTAACCTTC. Its translation: CASSAPGDRKLTF.